Each of the 13 T cell receptor beta chains below was sequenced from the same sample in a study of CD8+CD57+ T cells in acquired aplastic anemia. The study profiled TCR beta VDJ and CDR3 using genomic DNA as template. One entry per CDR3 protein results from TCRdb running MiXCR on the reads. Of 150,000 or so distinct CDR3 sequences listed, 50% to 75% are singletons. The specimen was sorted CD4+, CD8+, or CD8+CD57+ T cells (not recorded which) from PBMCs. Source of these receptors: a human donor in good health.

CDR3 coding DNA: TGTGCCAGCGAACCCCCCTATGTCACGAGGACTGAAGCTTTCTTT. Residues: CASEPPYVTRTEAFF. This rearrangement joins TRBV19 to TRBJ1-1; D unresolved. In germline, CDR1 is LNHDA, CDR2 SQIVND (reference sequence). Trimming took off 9 bases at V and 5 bases at J, with 22 bases between the two ends. The CDR3 runs to 15 residues.

This chain joins TRBV7-8 and TRBJ1-4; D is ambiguous. Per germline, CDR1 SGHVS and CDR2 FQNEAQ. The ends were cut back, 1 base at V and 8 bases at J, with 5 bases in the middle. This CDR3 has 12 residues. The CDR3 is CASSLEGEKLFF. The CDR3 bases are TGTGCCAGCAGCTTAGAAGGAGAAAAACTGTTTTTT.

This rearrangement joins TRBV29-1 to TRBJ2-5; D is perhaps TRBD1 (6 bases). CDR3 length equals 14 residues. V lost 4 bases and J lost 5, with 17 bases in between. The V gene's germline CDR1 is SQVTM and CDR2 ANQGSEA. The DNA for the CDR3 is TGCAGCGTTGTTTACCAGGGGAGAGTTGAGACCCAGTACTTC. Its protein is CSVVYQGRVETQYF.

This clonotype was seen only once. The gene calls are TRBV20-1 and TRBJ2-5; 7 positions agree with TRBD2. The germline CDR1 and CDR2 sequences are DFQATT and SNEGSKA (reference sequence). The V segment lost 7 bases and the J segment 8 bases; nucleotides outside the gene matches: 13. The length of the CDR3 is 13 residues. The CDR3 sequence: CSVREGEAGTQYF. DNA of the CDR3: TGCAGTGTCAGAGAAGGGGAAGCGGGAACCCAGTACTTC.

The chain couples TRBV19 to TRBJ2-7; 8 bases are shared with TRBD1. After removal of 5 bases from V and 4 bases from J, the junction contained 7 bases not matched to a gene. The CDR3 has 14 amino acids. Looked up from germline, CDR1 is LNHDA and CDR2 is SQIVND (reference sequence). The CDR3 here is CASSYPGQAYEQYF. CDR3 in DNA: TGTGCCAGTAGTTACCCGGGACAGGCTTACGAGCAGTACTTC.

This clonotype was detected only a few times. The chain couples TRBV11-2 to TRBJ2-1; TRBD1 agrees at 8 bases. From germline, CDR1 is SGHAT and CDR2 FQNNGV. Unmatched junction bases numbered 15, after V lost 4 bases and J lost 13 bases. This CDR3 spans 15 amino acids. The CDR3 nucleotides are TGTGCCAGCAGCTCCGACGTCGTAACCGGGACAGGACAGTTCTTC. Protein product: CASSSDVVTGTGQFF.

V usage is TRBV2 and J usage is TRBJ2-3; no clear D gene. This CDR3 has 16 residues. Germline lookup yields CDR1 SNHLY and CDR2 FYNNEI. Trimming removed 3 bases from V and 6 bases from J, with 19 bases in between. The CDR3 DNA is TGTGCCAGCAGTGAGGAAAGTCCCGCAAATGGGGATACGCAGTATTTT. Its translation: CASSEESPANGDTQYF. The full variable domain, rest sourced from reference TRBV2 and TRBJ2-3, is EPEVTQTPSHQVTQMGQEVILRCVPISNHLYFYWYRQILGQKVEFLVSFYNNEISEKSEIFDDQFSVERPDGSNFTLKIRSTKLEDSAMYFCASSEESPANGDTQYFGPGTRLTVL.

The J gene is TRBJ2-7, the V gene TRBV2; D might be TRBD2 (5 bases). The germline V gene encodes CDR1 SNHLY and CDR2 FYNNEI. V gave up 11 bases and J gave up 3 bases, with 11 bases separating them. CDR3 length: 11 amino acids. This chain's CDR3 is CAGSRDYEQYF. CDR3 DNA: TGTGCCGGGTCCCGGGACTACGAGCAGTACTTC.

The table lists this clonotype with many counts. The chain uses TRBV3-1 and TRBJ2-7; possibly TRBD1 or TRBD2 for D (5 bases each). This CDR3 is built from 13 residues. V was cut by 1 base and J by 5 bases, with 9 bases left in between. The V gene's germline CDR1 is LGHDT and CDR2 YNNKEL (reference sequence). CDR3 loop: CASSQAGPDEQYF. The CDR3 bases are TGTGCCAGCAGCCAAGCGGGACCCGACGAGCAGTACTTC.

This clonotype was recorded a few times. The chain links TRBV29-1 to TRBJ1-2, with no clear D. Trimming stripped 5 bases from V and 4 bases from J, with 14 bases between. Germline V gene lookup returns CDR1 SQVTM and CDR2 ANQGSEA. The CDR3 is 13 amino acids. CDR3 sequence (DNA): TGCAGCGTTTCGTCAGACACATCCTATGGCTACACCTTC. As protein: CSVSSDTSYGYTF.

This chain links TRBV20-1 with TRBJ2-7; 10 bases map to TRBD2. V trimming: 1 base; J trimming: 2 bases; junction bases outside the gene matches: 2. CDR3 length equals 14 residues. Germline values: CDR1 DFQATT, CDR2 SNEGSKA (reference sequence). In nucleotides, the CDR3 is TGCAGTGCTAGAGGAGCGGGGGGGCCCTACGAGCAGTACTTC. Encoded protein: CSARGAGGPYEQYF.

The chain links TRBV6-1 to TRBJ1-5; D gene ambiguous. Germline V gene sequence: CDR1 MNHNS, CDR2 SASEGT. V was trimmed by 2 bases and J by 0 bases, leaving 11 bases between them. The CDR3 runs to 16 residues. Written as DNA, the CDR3 is TGTGCCAGCAGTGAACCGGGTTATTGTAGCAATCAGCCCCAGCATTTT. Its translation is CASSEPGYCSNQPQHF.

The chain joins TRBV20-1 to TRBJ1-1, with D possibly being TRBD1 (6 bases). V lost 4 bases, J lost 4 bases, and 7 bases lay in between. Germline V CDR1 and CDR2: DFQATT, SNEGSKA (reference sequence). This CDR3 has 11 residues. The CDR3 loop reads CSANRATEAFF. DNA of the CDR3: TGCAGTGCTAACAGGGCCACTGAAGCTTTCTTT.